Sequencing of this T cell receptor beta chain was carried out in a study of beta chain features in type 1 diabetes. Study-wide findings and caveats: The study notes PCR might favor shorter templates equally in patients and controls. A closer apparent resemblance between naive, central memory and Treg TCRB repertoires was seen in patients than in healthy donors.

On this clone: Its target is unknown.

Germline CDR1 reads SGDLS; CDR2 reads YYNGEE. Between the trimmed V and J ends, which lost 0 bases and 0 bases, there was a span of 11 bases. This CDR3 region has 16 residues. Expressed TCRB transcripts got sequenced, as all isolated RNA was reverse transcribed. TCRdb keeps only in-frame clones here, not all; method: immunoSEQ multiplex PCR. The repertoire consists of about 410,000 clones, with about 14% occurring once and the leading ten covering approximately 0.035%. This rearrangement joins TRBV9 to TRBJ2-3; D is unresolved. This TCR was sampled from a young man in good health. Specimen: naive CD4+ T cells from blood. Here the CDR3 reads CASSVAGSKSTDTQYF. CDR3 DNA sequence: TGTGCCAGCAGCGTAGCCGGTTCGAAGAGCACAGATACGCAGTATTTT.